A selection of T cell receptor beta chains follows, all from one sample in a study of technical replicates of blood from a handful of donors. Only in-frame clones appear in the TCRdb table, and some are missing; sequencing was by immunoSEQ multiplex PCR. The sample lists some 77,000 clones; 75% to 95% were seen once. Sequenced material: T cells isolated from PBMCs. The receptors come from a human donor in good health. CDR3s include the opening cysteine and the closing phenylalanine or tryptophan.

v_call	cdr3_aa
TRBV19	CASSILGRWEQFF
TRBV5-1	CASSLGTGENTEAFF
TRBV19	CASSQRGYEAFF
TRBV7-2	CASSGGGRSGRAQYF
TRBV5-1	CASSLDASGTQETQYF
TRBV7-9	CASSIRGVVGQNFQETQYF
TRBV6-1	CASTEQGGFEKLFF
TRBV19	CASTQGLDTEAFF
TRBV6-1	CASSVHRGSEKLFF
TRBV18	CASSPPSAGGNQPQHF
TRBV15	CATSRGPATNPMSTEAFF
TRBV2	CASSSGQETQYF
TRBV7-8	CASSGPLSGANVLTF
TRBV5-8	CASIRSPGGAEAFF
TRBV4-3	CASSPPFQRGAYNEQFF
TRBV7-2	CASSTLQGRSEAFF
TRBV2	CASSEQNSGANVLTF
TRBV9	CASSVDAGGISYEQYF
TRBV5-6	CASSSGGGSYNEQFF
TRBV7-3	CASSLRFLDAANTGELFF